This T cell receptor (beta chain) was recorded in a study of CD8+CD57+ T cells in acquired aplastic anemia. The study, taken as a whole, reports: Significance was not reached for CD8+ Simpson's diversity between patients and controls.

This clonotype was detected a few times. As yet, its antigen is unknown. This CDR3 region has 13 residues. V lost 3 bases and J 3 bases, leaving 9 bases between the germline ends. CDR1 is DFQATT and CDR2 is SNEGSKA in the germline V gene (reference sequence). Genomic DNA provided the template from which TCR beta VDJ and CDR3 profiles were obtained. TCRdb called the reads again in MiXCR, with one record for every CDR3 protein. The sample shows about 190,000 distinct CDR3 sequences, around 65% of them seen only once. The receptor's source is a human donor with severe aplastic anemia or a healthy control (not recorded which). The sample consisted of sorted CD4+, CD8+, or CD8+CD57+ T cells (not recorded which) from PBMCs. The rearrangement joins TRBV20-1 to TRBJ2-1; D may correspond to TRBD1 or TRBD2 (5 bases each). The DNA of the CDR3 is TGCAGTGCTAGGTGGGGGATCTACAATGAGCAGTTCTTC. As protein: CSARWGIYNEQFF.